This T cell receptor beta chain derives from a study of graft-versus-host responses after intestinal transplantation. On the study more broadly: All recipients got anti-thymocyte globulin induction, then tacrolimus and steroids for about three years.

Clones were sequenced by immunoSEQ multiplex PCR, and TCRdb holds only the in-frame ones, with some missing. The table includes 15,000 to 20,000 clones, 86% detected once. The CDR3 totals 14 residues. Trimming shortened V by 4 bases and J by 1 base, and 11 bases separated the two germline ends. Germline CDR1 LNHDA, CDR2 SQIVND (reference sequence). This receptor was identified in a human patient who received an intestinal transplant, so some T cells may come from the graft donor. The chain uses TRBV19 and TRBJ2-7; D gene ambiguous. Specimen: bone marrow, collected approximately 120 days after transplant. The CDR3 DNA is TGTGCCAGTAGTACCGGACGTGGGTCCTACGAGCAGTACTTC. It specifies CASSTGRGSYEQYF.